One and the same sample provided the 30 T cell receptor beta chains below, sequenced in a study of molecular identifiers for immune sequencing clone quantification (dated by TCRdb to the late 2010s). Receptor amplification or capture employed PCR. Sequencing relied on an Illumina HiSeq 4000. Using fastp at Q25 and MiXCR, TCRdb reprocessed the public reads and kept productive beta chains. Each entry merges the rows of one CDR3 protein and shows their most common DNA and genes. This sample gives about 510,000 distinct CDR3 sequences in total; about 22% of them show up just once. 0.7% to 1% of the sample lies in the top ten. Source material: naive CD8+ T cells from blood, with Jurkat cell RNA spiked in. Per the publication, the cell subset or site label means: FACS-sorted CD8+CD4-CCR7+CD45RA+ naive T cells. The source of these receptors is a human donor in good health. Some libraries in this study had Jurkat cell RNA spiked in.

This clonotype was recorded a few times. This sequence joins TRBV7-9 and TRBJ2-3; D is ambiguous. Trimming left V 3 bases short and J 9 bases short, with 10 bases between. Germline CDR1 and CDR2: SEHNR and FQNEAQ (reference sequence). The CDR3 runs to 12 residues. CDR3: CASSLLGKTQYF. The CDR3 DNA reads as TGTGCCAGCAGCTTGCTAGGTAAAACGCAGTATTTT. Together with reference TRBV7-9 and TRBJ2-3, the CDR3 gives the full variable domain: DTGVSQNPRHKITKRGQNVTFRCDPISEHNRLYWYRQTLGQGPEFLTYFQNEAQLEKSRLLSDRFSAERPKGSFSTLEIQRTEQGDSAMYLCASSLLGKTQYFGPGTRLTVL.

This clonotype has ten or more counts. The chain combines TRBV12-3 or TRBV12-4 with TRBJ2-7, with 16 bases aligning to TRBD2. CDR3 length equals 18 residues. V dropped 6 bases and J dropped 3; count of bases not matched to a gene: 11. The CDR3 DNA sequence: TGTGCCAGCAGCTTCGGGACTAGCGGGAGGGCCCGGTTCTACGAGCAGTACTTC. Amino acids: CASSFGTSGRARFYEQYF.

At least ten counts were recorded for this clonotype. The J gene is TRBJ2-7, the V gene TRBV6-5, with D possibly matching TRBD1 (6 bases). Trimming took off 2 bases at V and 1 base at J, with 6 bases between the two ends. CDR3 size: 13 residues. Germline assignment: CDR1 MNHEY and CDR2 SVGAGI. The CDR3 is CASSYGQSYEQYF. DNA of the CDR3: TGTGCCAGCAGTTACGGACAGTCCTACGAGCAGTACTTC.

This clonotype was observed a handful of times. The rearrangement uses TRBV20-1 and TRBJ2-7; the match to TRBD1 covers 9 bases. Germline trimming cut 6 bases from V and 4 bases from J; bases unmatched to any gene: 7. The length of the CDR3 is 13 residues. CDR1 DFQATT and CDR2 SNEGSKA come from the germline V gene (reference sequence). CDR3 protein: CSAPGTGTYEQYF. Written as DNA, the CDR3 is TGCAGTGCCCCCGGGACAGGGACTTACGAGCAGTACTTC.

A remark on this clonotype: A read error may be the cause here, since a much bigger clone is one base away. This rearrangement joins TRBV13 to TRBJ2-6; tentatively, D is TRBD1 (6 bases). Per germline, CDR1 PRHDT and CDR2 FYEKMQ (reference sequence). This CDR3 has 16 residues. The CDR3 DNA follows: TGTGCCAGCAGCGCCCCACAGGGTGACGGGGCCGACGTCCTGACTTTC. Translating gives CASSAPQGDGADVLTF.

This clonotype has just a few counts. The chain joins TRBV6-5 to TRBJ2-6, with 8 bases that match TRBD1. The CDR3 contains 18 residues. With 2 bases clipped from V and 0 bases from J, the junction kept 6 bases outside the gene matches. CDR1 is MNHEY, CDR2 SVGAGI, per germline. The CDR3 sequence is CASSYGTGWSSGANVLTF. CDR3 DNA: TGTGCCAGCAGTTACGGGACAGGCTGGTCCTCTGGGGCCAACGTCCTGACTTTC.

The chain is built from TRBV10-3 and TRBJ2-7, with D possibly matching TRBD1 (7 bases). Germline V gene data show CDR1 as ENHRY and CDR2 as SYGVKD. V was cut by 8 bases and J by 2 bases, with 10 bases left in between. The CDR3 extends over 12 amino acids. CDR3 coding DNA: TGTGCCATCGGAGGGGGCACCTACGAGCAGTACTTC. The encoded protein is CAIGGGTYEQYF.

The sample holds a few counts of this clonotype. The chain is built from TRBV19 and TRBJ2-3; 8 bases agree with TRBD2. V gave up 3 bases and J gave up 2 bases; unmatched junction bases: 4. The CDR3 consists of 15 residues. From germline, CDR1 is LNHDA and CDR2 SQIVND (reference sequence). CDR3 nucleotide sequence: TGTGCCAGTAGTATCACGGGAGGGCTCACAGATACGCAGTATTTT. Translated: CASSITGGLTDTQYF.

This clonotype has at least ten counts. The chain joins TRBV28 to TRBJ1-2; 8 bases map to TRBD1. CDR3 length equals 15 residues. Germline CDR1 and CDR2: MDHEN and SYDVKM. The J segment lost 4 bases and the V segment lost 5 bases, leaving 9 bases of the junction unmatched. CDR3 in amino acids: CASSLQGAVFYGYTF. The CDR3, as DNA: TGTGCCAGCAGTCTCCAGGGGGCAGTTTTCTATGGCTACACCTTC.

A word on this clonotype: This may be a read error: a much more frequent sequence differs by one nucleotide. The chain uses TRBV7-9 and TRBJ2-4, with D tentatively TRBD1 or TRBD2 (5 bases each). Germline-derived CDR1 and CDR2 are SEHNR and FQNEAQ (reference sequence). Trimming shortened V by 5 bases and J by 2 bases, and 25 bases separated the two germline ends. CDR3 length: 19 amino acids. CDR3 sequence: CASSQTAQRPGPTKNIQYF. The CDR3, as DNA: TGTGCCAGCAGCCAAACCGCCCAGAGACCGGGGCCGACCAAAAACATTCAGTACTTC.

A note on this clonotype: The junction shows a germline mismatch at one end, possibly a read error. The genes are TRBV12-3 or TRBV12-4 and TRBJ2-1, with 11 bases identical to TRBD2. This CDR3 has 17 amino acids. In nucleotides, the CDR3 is TGTGCTAGCAGTTTAGGTAGCGGGAGGGCCTCGTACAATGAGCAGTTCTTC. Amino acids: CASSLGSGRASYNEQFF.

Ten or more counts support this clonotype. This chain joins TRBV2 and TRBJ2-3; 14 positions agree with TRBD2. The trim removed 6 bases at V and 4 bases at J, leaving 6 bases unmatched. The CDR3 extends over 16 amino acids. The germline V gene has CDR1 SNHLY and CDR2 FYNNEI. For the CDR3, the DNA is TGTGCCAGCAGGAATCCGGGACTAGCGGGAGCAGATACGCAGTATTTT. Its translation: CASRNPGLAGADTQYF.

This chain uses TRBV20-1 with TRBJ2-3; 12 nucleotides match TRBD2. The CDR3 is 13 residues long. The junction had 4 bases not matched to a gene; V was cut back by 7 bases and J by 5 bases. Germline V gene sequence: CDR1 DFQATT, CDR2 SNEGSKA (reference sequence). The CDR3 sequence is CSEASGGGDTQYF. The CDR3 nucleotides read TGCAGTGAGGCTAGCGGGGGGGGAGATACGCAGTATTTT.

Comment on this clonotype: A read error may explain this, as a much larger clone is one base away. For the CDR3, the DNA is TGTGCCAGCAGGGACAGGGTTTTTGGTCAGCCCCAGCATTTT. This gives the protein CASRDRVFGQPQHF. J is TRBJ1-5 and V is TRBV28; 8 bases are shared with TRBD1. The CDR3 runs to 14 residues. With V trimmed by 6 bases and J by 6 bases, 7 bases remained unmatched. Germline V gives CDR1 MDHEN, CDR2 SYDVKM. Variable domain in full (rest from reference TRBV28 and TRBJ1-5): DVKVTQSSRYLVKRTGEKVFLECVQDMDHENMFWYRQDPGLGLRLIYFSYDVKMKEKGDIPEGYSVSREKKERFSLILESASTNQTSMYLCASRDRVFGQPQHFGDGTRLSIL.

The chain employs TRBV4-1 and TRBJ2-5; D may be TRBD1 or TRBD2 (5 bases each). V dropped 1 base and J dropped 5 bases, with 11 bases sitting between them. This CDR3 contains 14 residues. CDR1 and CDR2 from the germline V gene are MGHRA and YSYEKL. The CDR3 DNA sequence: TGCGCCAGCAGCCAAGTGGGGGTCGGGGAGACCCAGTACTTC. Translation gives CASSQVGVGETQYF.

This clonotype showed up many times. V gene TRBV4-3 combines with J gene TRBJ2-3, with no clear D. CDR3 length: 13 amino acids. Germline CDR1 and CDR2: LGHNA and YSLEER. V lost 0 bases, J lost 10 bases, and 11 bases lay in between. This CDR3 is CASSQDWGTPQYF. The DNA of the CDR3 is TGCGCCAGCAGCCAAGATTGGGGTACCCCGCAGTATTTT.

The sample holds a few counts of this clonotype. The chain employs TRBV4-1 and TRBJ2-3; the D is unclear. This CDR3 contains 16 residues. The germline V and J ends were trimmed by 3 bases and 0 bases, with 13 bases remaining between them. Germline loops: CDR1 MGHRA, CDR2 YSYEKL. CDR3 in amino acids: CASSQIVGPSTDTQYF. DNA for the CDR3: TGCGCCAGCAGCCAGATTGTAGGACCTAGCACAGATACGCAGTATTTT.

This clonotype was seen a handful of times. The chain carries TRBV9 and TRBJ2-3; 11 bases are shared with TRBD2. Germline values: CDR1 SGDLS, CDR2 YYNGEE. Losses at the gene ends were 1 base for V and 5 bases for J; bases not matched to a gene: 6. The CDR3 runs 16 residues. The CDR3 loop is CASSVLAGGPRDTQYF. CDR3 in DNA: TGTGCCAGCAGCGTATTAGCGGGAGGGCCGAGAGATACGCAGTATTTT.

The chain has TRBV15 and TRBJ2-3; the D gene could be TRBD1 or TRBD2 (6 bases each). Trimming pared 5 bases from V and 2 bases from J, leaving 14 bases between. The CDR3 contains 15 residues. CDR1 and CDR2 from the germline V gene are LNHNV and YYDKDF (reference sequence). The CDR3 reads CATSGQWGVTDTQYF. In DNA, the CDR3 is TGTGCCACCAGCGGACAGTGGGGGGTCACAGATACGCAGTATTTT.

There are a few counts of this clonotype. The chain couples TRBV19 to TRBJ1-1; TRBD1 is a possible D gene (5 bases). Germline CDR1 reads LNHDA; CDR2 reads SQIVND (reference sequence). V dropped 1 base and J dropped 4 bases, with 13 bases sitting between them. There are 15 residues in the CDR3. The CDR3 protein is CASSIAGRASTEAFF. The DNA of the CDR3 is TGTGCCAGTAGTATAGCCGGCAGGGCGAGCACTGAAGCTTTCTTT.

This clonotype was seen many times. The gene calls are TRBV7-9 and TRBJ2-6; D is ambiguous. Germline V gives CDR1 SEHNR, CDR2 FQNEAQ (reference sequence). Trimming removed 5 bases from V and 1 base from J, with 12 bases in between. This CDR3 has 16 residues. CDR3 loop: CASSPTLESGANVLTF. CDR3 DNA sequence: TGTGCCAGCAGCCCTACCTTAGAATCTGGGGCCAACGTCCTGACTTTC.

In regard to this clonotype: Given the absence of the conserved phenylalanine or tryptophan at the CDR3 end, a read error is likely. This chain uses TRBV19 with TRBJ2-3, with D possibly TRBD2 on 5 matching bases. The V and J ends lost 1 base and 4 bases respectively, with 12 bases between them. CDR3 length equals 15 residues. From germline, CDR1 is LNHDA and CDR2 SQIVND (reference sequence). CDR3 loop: CASSIGGDEADTQYS. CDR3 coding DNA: TGTGCCAGTAGTATAGGGGGAGATGAGGCAGATACGCAGTATTCT.

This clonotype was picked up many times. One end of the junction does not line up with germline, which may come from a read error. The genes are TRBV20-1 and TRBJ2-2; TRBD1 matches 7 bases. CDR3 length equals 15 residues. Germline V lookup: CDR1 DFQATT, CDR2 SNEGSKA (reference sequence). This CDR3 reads CSAREAGGAAGELFF. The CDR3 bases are TGCAGTGCAAGAGAAGCAGGGGGAGCGGCCGGGGAGCTGTTTTTT.

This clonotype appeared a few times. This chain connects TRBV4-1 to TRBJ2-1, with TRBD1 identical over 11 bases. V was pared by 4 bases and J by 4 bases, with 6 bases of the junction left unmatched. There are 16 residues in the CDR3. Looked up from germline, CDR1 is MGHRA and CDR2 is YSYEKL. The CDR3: CASSPMGTGGYNEQFF. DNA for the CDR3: TGCGCCAGCAGCCCGATGGGGACAGGGGGGTACAATGAGCAGTTCTTC.

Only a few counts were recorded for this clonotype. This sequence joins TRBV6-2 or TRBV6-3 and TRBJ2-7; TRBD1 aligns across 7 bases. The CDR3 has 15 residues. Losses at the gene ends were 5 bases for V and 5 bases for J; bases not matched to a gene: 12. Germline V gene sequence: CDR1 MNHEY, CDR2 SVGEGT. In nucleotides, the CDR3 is TGTGCCAGCAGTAACGACAGGGAAACCCGCGACGAGCAGTACTTC. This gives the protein CASSNDRETRDEQYF.

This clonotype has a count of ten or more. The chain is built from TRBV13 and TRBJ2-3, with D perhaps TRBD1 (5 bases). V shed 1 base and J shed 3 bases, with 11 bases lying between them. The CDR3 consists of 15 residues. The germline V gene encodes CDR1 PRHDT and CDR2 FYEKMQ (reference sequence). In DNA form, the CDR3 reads TGTGCCAGCAGCTTAGAACAGGAAATAACAGATACGCAGTATTTT. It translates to CASSLEQEITDTQYF. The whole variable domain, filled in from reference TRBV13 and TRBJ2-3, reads AAGVIQSPRHLIKEKRETATLKCYPIPRHDTVYWYQQGPGQDPQFLISFYEKMQSDKGSIPDRFSAQQFSDYHSELNMSSLELGDSALYFCASSLEQEITDTQYFGPGTRLTVL.

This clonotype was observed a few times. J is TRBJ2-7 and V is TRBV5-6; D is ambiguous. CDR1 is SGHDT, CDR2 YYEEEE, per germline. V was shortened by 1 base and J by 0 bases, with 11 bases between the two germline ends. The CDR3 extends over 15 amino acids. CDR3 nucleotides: TGTGCCAGCAGCTTGCCAACAGAACCCTCCTACGAGCAGTACTTC. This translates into CASSLPTEPSYEQYF.

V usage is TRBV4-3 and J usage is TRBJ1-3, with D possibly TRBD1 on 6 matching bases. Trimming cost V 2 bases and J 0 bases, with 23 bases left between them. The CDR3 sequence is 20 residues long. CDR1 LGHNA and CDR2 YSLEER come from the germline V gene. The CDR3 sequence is CASSQRVEGPDSHSGNTIYF. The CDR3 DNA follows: TGCGCCAGCAGCCAAAGGGTCGAGGGCCCGGACAGCCACTCTGGAAACACCATATATTTT.

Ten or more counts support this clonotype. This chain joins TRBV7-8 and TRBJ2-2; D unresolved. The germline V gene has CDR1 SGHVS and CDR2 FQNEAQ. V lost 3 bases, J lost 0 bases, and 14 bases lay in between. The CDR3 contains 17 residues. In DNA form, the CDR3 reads TGTGCCAGCAGCTTCGTCTGGTCGGCAGCGAACACCGGGGAGCTGTTTTTT. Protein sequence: CASSFVWSAANTGELFF. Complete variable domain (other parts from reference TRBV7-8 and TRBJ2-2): GAGVSQSPRYKVAKRGQDVALRCDPISGHVSLFWYQQALGQGPEFLTYFQNEAQLDKSGLPSDRFFAERPEGSVSTLKIQRTQQEDSAVYLCASSFVWSAANTGELFFGEGSRLTVL.

The CDR3 region is CASSCAREAFF. The DNA for the CDR3 is TGTGCCAGCAGTTGCGCCAGGGAGGCTTTCTTT. This chain connects TRBV6-2 or TRBV6-3 to TRBJ1-1, with D perhaps matching TRBD1 (5 bases). Trimming cost V 4 bases and J 11 bases, with 11 bases left between them. Germline CDR1 is MNHEY and CDR2 is SVGEGT. The CDR3 covers 11 residues.